This T cell receptor (beta chain) was found in a study of regulatory T cells in long-lasting Graves disease. Construction of TCR beta libraries relied on iRepertoire HTBI primers and on Arm-PCR targeting CDR3 regions. TCRdb called the multiplex PCR reads again in MiXCR, with one record for every CDR3 protein. Of under 500,000 distinct CDR3 sequences listed, about 16% are singletons. Trimming at V came to 6 bases and at J to 4 bases, leaving 4 bases not matched to a gene. This CDR3 has 15 amino acids. As to time point: newly diagnosed GD, antithyroid drugs for less than 3 months. The TCR library used RNA extracted from PBMCs. This clonotype was found a few times. The same specimen was also included in a second study, on T cells in Graves' hyperthyroidism and ophthalmopathy.

The chain carries TRBV12-3 or TRBV12-4 and TRBJ2-5; TRBD2 aligns across 14 bases. The source is a woman aged 30 to 39 with Graves disease. The sequenced sample was peripheral blood mononuclear cells (PBMCs), obtained at new diagnosis, from a patient treated with antithyroid drugs. The CDR3 DNA follows: TGTGCCAGCAGACAGGGACTAGCGGGAGCAGAGACCCAGTACTTC. Protein sequence: CASRQGLAGAETQYF.